The TCR beta chain described here comes from a study of T cell repertoires in cytomegalovirus infection. Study-wide background: Recently identified HLA-C-restricted CMV epitopes were among the peptides used. TCR beta signatures that were public indicated CMV infection and matching HLA type.

In this sample, this clonotype turned up a few times. Its specificity is not known. Overall study findings and caveats: The ex vivo response was dominated by HLA-C-restricted CMV-specific TCR beta clonotypes. Totalled public TCR beta family frequency picked out people who carried CMV plus the relevant HLA.

TCRdb recomputed calls from the reads with MiXCR, one row per CDR3 protein. Among around 430,000 distinct CDR3 sequences listed, roughly 43% were seen once. The sequence was collected from a human donor in good health (CMV status not recorded). Some clones in this sample may be carry-over from other donors' samples. The specimen was cultured PBMCs, collected from culture after CMV antigen stimulation.

The CDR3 protein is CASSLGISPSLHF. In DNA, the CDR3 is TGTGCCAGCAGTTTAGGGATCTCCCCATCCCTCCACTTT. V gene TRBV12-3 or TRBV12-4 combines with J gene TRBJ1-6; D gene unclear. Trimming pared 1 base from V and 14 bases from J, leaving 12 bases between. The CDR3 spans 13 residues.